These 2 T cell receptor beta chains originate from one sample sequenced in a study of CD8+CD57+ T cells in acquired aplastic anemia. For CDR3 and TCR beta VDJ profiling, genomic DNA was the template used. Via MiXCR, TCRdb re-called the reads, giving one row per CDR3 protein. The sample lists about 240,000 distinct CDR3 sequences, approximately 45% seen once, with less than 9% in the top ten. Patients chosen for sequencing had CD8+CD57+ cells that had expanded, as shown by flow cytometry. Sequenced material: sorted CD4+, CD8+, or CD8+CD57+ T cells (not recorded which) from PBMCs. All receptors derive from a human donor with aplastic anemia.

At least ten counts were recorded for this clonotype. Written as DNA, the CDR3 is TGTGCCGGTCTCCTCACAGGGTACAACGAGCAGTACTTC. Its protein product is CAGLLTGYNEQYF. V is TRBV7-9 and J is TRBJ2-7; D may be TRBD1 (6 bases). Germline loops: CDR1 SEHNR, CDR2 FQNEAQ (reference sequence). The CDR3 has 13 residues. Deletions cut 11 bases from V and 5 bases from J, with 19 bases between.

This clonotype has a count of ten or more. This chain connects TRBV29-1 to TRBJ2-2, with D possibly matching TRBD1 (6 bases). The V and J ends lost 3 bases and 5 bases respectively, with 10 bases between them. The CDR3 totals 13 residues. CDR1 is SQVTM and CDR2 is ANQGSEA in the germline V gene. The chain's CDR3 is CSVEGTKTGELFF. DNA for the CDR3: TGCAGCGTTGAGGGGACAAAGACCGGGGAGCTGTTTTTT.